This T cell receptor (beta chain) was captured by sequencing in a study of T cell changes during pregnancy in multiple sclerosis. V gave up 3 bases and J gave up 2 bases, with 4 bases separating them. The length of the CDR3 is 13 residues. Germline lookup yields CDR1 MRHNA and CDR2 SNTAGT. This clone was seen more than once but under ten times. Clones were read by immunoSEQ multiplex PCR, and TCRdb kept only the in-frame ones, dropping some. The sample gives about 40,000 clones, roughly nine tenths of which show up once; about 7.8% is in the top ten. The chain combines TRBV6-4 with TRBJ2-2; D remains unclear. The receptor was isolated from a female donor with multiple sclerosis, enrolled in a pregnancy study. The source was CD8+ T cells from peripheral blood mononuclear cells, collected before pregnancy. The CDR3 DNA reads as TGTGCCAGCAGTGAGACAAACACCGGGGAGCTGTTTTTT. Translated, it gives CASSETNTGELFF.